These 9 T cell receptor beta chains originate from one sample sequenced in a study of CD8+ T cells in alopecia areata. After isolation, RNA underwent reverse transcription to generate cDNA as the sequencing template. The table came from immunoSEQ multiplex PCR; TCRdb's copy has only in-frame clones and leaves some out. The repertoire has approximately 100,000 clones, about 60% of them found once; the top ten carry 8% to 10%. Source material: CD4+ T cells sorted from blood. All receptors derive from a human donor in good health.

J is TRBJ2-3 and V is TRBV9; D remains ambiguous. Trimming removed 3 bases at V and 9 bases at J, with 5 bases between. CDR3 length: 10 residues. Germline assignment: CDR1 SGDLS and CDR2 YYNGEE. CDR3 sequence (DNA): TGTGCCAGCAGCGGCAGGACGCAGTATTTT. Protein product: CASSGRTQYF.

The rearrangement uses TRBV4-3 and TRBJ2-5; D might be TRBD2 (6 bases). Trimming took off 2 bases at V and 4 bases at J, with 11 bases between the two ends. The CDR3 runs to 14 residues. In germline, CDR1 is LGHNA, CDR2 YSLEER. The CDR3 sequence: CASSQRLDRETQYF. DNA for the CDR3: TGCGCCAGCAGCCAAAGACTAGACCGAGAGACCCAGTACTTC.

This chain connects TRBV29-1 to TRBJ1-1; D possibly corresponds to TRBD1 (6 bases). Deletions cut 7 bases from V and 8 bases from J, with 20 bases between. Germline loops: CDR1 SQVTM, CDR2 ANQGSEA. This CDR3 spans 13 amino acids. DNA of the CDR3: TGCAGCGCCCGACAACCCCTTACAGGGGAAGCTTTCTTT. Amino acid sequence: CSARQPLTGEAFF.

J is TRBJ2-7 and V is TRBV30; D perhaps matches TRBD2 (6 bases). CDR1 is GTSNPN, CDR2 SVGIG, per germline (reference sequence). The CDR3 is 11 residues long. With 1 base removed from V and 7 bases from J, the gap between germline ends came to 8 bases. The CDR3 DNA reads TGTGCCTGGAGTGGAGGGAGGGAGCAGTACTTC. It is translated as CAWSGGREQYF.

V gene TRBV25-1 combines with J gene TRBJ1-2, with a possible D match to TRBD1 (5 bases). The V gene lost 4 bases and the J gene lost 0 bases, with 15 bases spanning the gap. There are 16 residues in the CDR3. Germline values: CDR1 MGHDK, CDR2 SYGVNS. The CDR3 region is CASSGLGGVANYGYTF. The DNA for the CDR3 is TGTGCCAGCAGTGGCTTGGGGGGGGTAGCTAACTATGGCTACACCTTC.

The rearrangement links TRBV6-5 to TRBJ1-4; D remains ambiguous. V was trimmed by 0 bases and J by 5 bases, leaving 13 bases between them. The length of the CDR3 is 16 residues. In germline, CDR1 is MNHEY, CDR2 SVGAGI. The CDR3 reads CASSYSPTGGNEKLFF. In DNA form, the CDR3 reads TGTGCCAGCAGTTACTCGCCGACGGGAGGGAATGAAAAACTGTTTTTT.

The V and J genes are TRBV30 and TRBJ2-3, with D unresolved. This CDR3 comprises 16 residues. Germline CDR1 reads GTSNPN; CDR2 reads SVGIG (reference sequence). V was clipped by 0 bases and J by 0 bases, with 13 bases between them. The CDR3 spells CAWSVLPKASTDTQYF. The CDR3 bases are TGTGCCTGGAGTGTACTCCCGAAAGCTAGCACAGATACGCAGTATTTT.

The chain links TRBV20-1 to TRBJ2-5, with TRBD1 as a possible D gene (6 bases). CDR1 and CDR2 (germline): DFQATT, SNEGSKA (reference sequence). V was trimmed by 4 bases and J by 5 bases, leaving 8 bases between them. The CDR3 has 11 amino acids. This chain's CDR3 is CSAIGGETQYF. The CDR3 nucleotides read TGCAGTGCTATTGGGGGCGAGACCCAGTACTTC.

This sequence joins TRBV29-1 and TRBJ2-5; TRBD1 agrees at 8 bases. With V trimmed by 7 bases and J by 4 bases, 5 bases remained unmatched. CDR1 SQVTM and CDR2 ANQGSEA come from the germline V gene. This CDR3 has 12 amino acids. DNA for the CDR3: TGCAGCGGCCTACAGGGGGGAGAGACCCAGTACTTC. Translating it yields CSGLQGGETQYF.